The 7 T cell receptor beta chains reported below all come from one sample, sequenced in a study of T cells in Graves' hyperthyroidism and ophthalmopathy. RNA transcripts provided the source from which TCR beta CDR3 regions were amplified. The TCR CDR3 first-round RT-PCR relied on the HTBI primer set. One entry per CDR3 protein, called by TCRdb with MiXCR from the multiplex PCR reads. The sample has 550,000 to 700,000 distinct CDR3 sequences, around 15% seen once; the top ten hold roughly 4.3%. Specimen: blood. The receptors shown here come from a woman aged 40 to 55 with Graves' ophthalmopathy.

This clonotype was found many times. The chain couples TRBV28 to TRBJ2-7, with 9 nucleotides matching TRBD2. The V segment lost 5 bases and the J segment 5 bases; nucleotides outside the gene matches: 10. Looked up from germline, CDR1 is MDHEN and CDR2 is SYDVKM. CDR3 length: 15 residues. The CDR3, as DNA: TGTGCCAGCAGTATCCAATCCATAGCGGGAGACGAGCAGTACTTC. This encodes CASSIQSIAGDEQYF.

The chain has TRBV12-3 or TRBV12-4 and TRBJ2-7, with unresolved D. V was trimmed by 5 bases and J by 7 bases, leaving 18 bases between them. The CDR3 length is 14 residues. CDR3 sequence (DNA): TGTGCCAGCAGTCCTACCTGGACCGATTTGGAGCAGTACTTC. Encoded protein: CASSPTWTDLEQYF.

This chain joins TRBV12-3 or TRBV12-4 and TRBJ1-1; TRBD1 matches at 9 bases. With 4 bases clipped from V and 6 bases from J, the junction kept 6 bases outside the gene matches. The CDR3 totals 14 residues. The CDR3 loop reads CASSSRDRVAEAFF. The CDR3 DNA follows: TGTGCCAGCAGTTCCCGGGACAGGGTGGCTGAAGCTTTCTTT.

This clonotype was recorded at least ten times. The CDR3 reads CSARDSEQSNGYTF. CDR3 in DNA: TGCAGTGCTAGAGATTCGGAGCAGTCTAATGGCTACACCTTC. The rearrangement links TRBV20-1 to TRBJ1-2; D ambiguous. The length of the CDR3 is 14 residues. The V end was cut by 0 bases, the J end by 6 bases, with 14 bases between. Germline loops: CDR1 DFQATT, CDR2 SNEGSKA (reference sequence).

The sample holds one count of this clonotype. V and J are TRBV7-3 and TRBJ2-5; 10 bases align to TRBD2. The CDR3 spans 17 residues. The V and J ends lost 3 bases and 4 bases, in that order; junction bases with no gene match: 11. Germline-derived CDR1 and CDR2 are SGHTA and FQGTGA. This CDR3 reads CASSFGLAASLIETQYF. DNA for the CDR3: TGTGCCAGCAGCTTTGGACTAGCGGCAAGTTTGATAGAGACCCAGTACTTC. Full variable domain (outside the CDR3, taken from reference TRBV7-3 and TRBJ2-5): GAGVSQTPSNKVTEKGKYVELRCDPISGHTALYWYRQSLGQGPEFLIYFQGTGAADDSGLPNDRFFAVRPEGSVSTLKIQRTERGDSAVYLCASSFGLAASLIETQYFGPGTRLLVL.

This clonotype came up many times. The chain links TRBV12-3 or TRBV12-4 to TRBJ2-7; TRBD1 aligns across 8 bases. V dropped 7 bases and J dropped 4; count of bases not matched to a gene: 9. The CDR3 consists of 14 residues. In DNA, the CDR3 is TGTGCCAGCACCCCTGGACAGGGCACGTACGAGCAGTACTTC. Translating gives CASTPGQGTYEQYF.

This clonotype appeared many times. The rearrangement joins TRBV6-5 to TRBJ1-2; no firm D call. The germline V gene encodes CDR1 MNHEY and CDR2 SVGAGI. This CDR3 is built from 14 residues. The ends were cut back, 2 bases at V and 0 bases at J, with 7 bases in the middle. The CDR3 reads CASSYGQANYGYTF. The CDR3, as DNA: TGTGCCAGCAGTTACGGGCAAGCTAACTATGGCTACACCTTC.